These 26 T cell receptor beta chains were sequenced from one sample in a study of OX40 agonist ivuxolimab in advanced cancers. Sequencing was performed with immunoSEQ multiplex PCR; in TCRdb, only in-frame clones are kept and a portion is missing. This sample has just under 65,000 clones; around 80% occur once, and the top ten carry more than 0.8%. The source was CD4+ or CD8+ T cells sorted from blood, collected in a trial of the OX40 agonist ivuxolimab. Source of these receptors: an adult with an advanced solid tumor such as melanoma, head and neck, liver or kidney cancer.

The rearrangement uses TRBV18 and TRBJ1-3; D ambiguous. Trimming took 0 bases from V and 2 from J, leaving 11 bases between them. This CDR3 is 16 amino acids long. Per germline, CDR1 KGHSH and CDR2 LQKENI. CDR3 protein: CASSPPSAATGNTIYF. The DNA of the CDR3 is TGTGCCAGCTCACCACCGAGTGCGGCAACTGGAAACACCATATATTTT.

The chain employs TRBV5-1 and TRBJ2-7, with no clear D. The CDR3 consists of 14 residues. The germline V gene has CDR1 SGHRS and CDR2 YFSETQ. Trimming shortened V by 3 bases and J by 2 bases, and 12 bases separated the two germline ends. The CDR3: CASSSSSLTYEQYF. CDR3 DNA: TGCGCCAGCAGCTCGTCCAGCCTGACCTACGAGCAGTACTTC.

The chain carries TRBV6-5 and TRBJ2-1; D is ambiguous. Trimming took off 3 bases at V and 0 bases at J, with 12 bases between the two ends. Per the germline V gene, CDR1 is MNHEY and CDR2 is SVGAGI. The CDR3 consists of 16 residues. The CDR3 reads CASSYRAESSYNEQFF. The CDR3 DNA reads TGTGCCAGCAGTTATCGGGCGGAAAGCTCCTACAATGAGCAGTTCTTC.

The chain couples TRBV12-5 to TRBJ1-2; TRBD1 matches at 7 bases. Germline V lookup: CDR1 LGHNT, CDR2 FRNRAP. The CDR3 runs to 13 residues. J was trimmed by 9 bases and V by 7 bases; bases with no gene match: 11. In DNA, the CDR3 is TGTGCTAGTGCCTCTGGGCAGGGGGTGAGCTACACCTTC. Protein product: CASASGQGVSYTF.

The chain employs TRBV12-5 and TRBJ1-2; 7 bases map to TRBD1. V dropped 4 bases and J dropped 8; count of bases not matched to a gene: 16. The CDR3 is made up of 16 amino acids. Per the germline V gene, CDR1 is LGHNT and CDR2 is FRNRAP. Written as DNA, the CDR3 is TGTGCTAGTGGTTCTGAGCCCCCCGATAGGGGGCACGGCTACACCTTC. Translating gives CASGSEPPDRGHGYTF. The full variable domain, its missing parts supplied by reference TRBV12-5 and TRBJ1-2, is DARVTQTPRHKVTEMGQEVTMRCQPILGHNTVFWYRQTMMQGLELLAYFRNRAPLDDSGMPKDRFSAEMPDATLATLKIQPSEPRDSAVYFCASGSEPPDRGHGYTFGSGTRLTVV.

Concerning this clone: At one boundary the junction diverges from the germline segment, which might be a read error. This rearrangement joins TRBV7-2 to TRBJ2-3, with 8 bases matching TRBD1. The CDR3 consists of 17 residues. The germline CDR1 and CDR2 sequences are SGHTA and FQGNSA. This CDR3 is CASRLGVTGVGTDTQYF. CDR3 in DNA: TGTGCCAGCAGGTTAGGGGTGACAGGGGTCGGGACAGATACGCAGTATTTT.

V gene TRBV19 combines with J gene TRBJ2-2, with 7 bases aligning to TRBD1. This CDR3 has 18 amino acids. CDR1 is LNHDA, CDR2 SQIVND, per germline (reference sequence). J lost 3 bases, V lost 3 bases, and 13 bases had no gene match. The CDR3 bases are TGTGCCAGTAGTATCCTAAAAACAGGGGTACAGGACACCGGGGAGCTGTTTTTT. Translation: CASSILKTGVQDTGELFF.

This clone was detected only once. CDR3 loop: CASSPEPGGVEAFF. The DNA for the CDR3 is TGTGCCAGCTCACCAGAACCAGGTGGAGTGGAAGCTTTCTTT. The gene calls are TRBV18 and TRBJ1-1; D ambiguous. The CDR3 runs 14 residues. Trimming stripped 2 bases from V and 8 bases from J, with 15 bases between. Germline V gives CDR1 KGHSH, CDR2 LQKENI.

V gene TRBV11-1 combines with J gene TRBJ1-2; D is ambiguous. This CDR3 has 12 residues. Trimming stripped 4 bases from V and 4 bases from J, with 7 bases between. Germline CDR1 reads SGHAT; CDR2 reads FQDESV (reference sequence). Written as DNA, the CDR3 is TGTGCCAGCAGCTCAGGTACCTATGGCTACACCTTC. It codes for CASSSGTYGYTF.

The chain is built from TRBV19 and TRBJ1-2; no clear D. V shed 5 bases and J shed 4 bases, with 14 bases lying between them. CDR1 and CDR2 (germline): LNHDA, SQIVND (reference sequence). The CDR3 runs to 14 residues. The chain's CDR3 is CASSVPGFLYGYTF. The CDR3 DNA reads TGTGCCAGTAGTGTCCCAGGTTTTCTCTATGGCTACACCTTC.

The chain recombines TRBV15 with TRBJ2-5; 7 bases line up with TRBD1. The CDR3 is 16 amino acids. V dropped 3 bases and J dropped 0; count of bases not matched to a gene: 7. Germline V gene sequence: CDR1 LNHNV, CDR2 YYDKDF (reference sequence). The CDR3 is CATSRPGQLNQETQYF. The CDR3 coding sequence is TGTGCCACCAGCAGGCCGGGACAGTTGAACCAAGAGACCCAGTACTTC.

The chain recombines TRBV9 with TRBJ1-6; 7 positions agree with TRBD1. V was pared by 4 bases and J by 3 bases, with 4 bases of the junction left unmatched. This CDR3 is 15 amino acids long. Germline V gene data show CDR1 as SGDLS and CDR2 as YYNGEE. In nucleotides, the CDR3 is TGTGCCAGCAGCCCCCGGGACAGCTATAATTCACCCCTCCACTTT. Translation gives CASSPRDSYNSPLHF. The variable domain in full, completed from reference TRBV9 and TRBJ1-6, reads DSGVTQTPKHLITATGQRVTLRCSPRSGDLSVYWYQQSLDQGLQFLIQYYNGEERAKGNILERFSAQQFPDLHSELNLSSLELGDSALYFCASSPRDSYNSPLHFGNGTRLTVT.

The chain carries TRBV11-3 and TRBJ2-5; 7 positions match TRBD1. The CDR3 has 15 residues. The V gene end was trimmed by 3 bases and the J gene end by 1 base; junction bases not matched to a gene: 5. CDR1 and CDR2 (germline): SGHNT, YENEEA. The CDR3 nucleotides are TGTGCCAGCAGCTTGTGGGGACAGATCCAAGAGACCCAGTACTTC. Translating gives CASSLWGQIQETQYF. Supplemented by reference TRBV11-3 and TRBJ2-5, the full variable domain reads EAGVVQSPRYKIIEKKQPVAFWCNPISGHNTLYWYLQNLGQGPELLIRYENEEAVDDSQLPKDRFSAERLKGVDSTLKIQPAELGDSAVYLCASSLWGQIQETQYFGPGTRLLVL.

The chain combines TRBV9 with TRBJ2-3; D unclear. The length of the CDR3 is 16 residues. Germline V gene data show CDR1 as SGDLS and CDR2 as YYNGEE. V dropped 4 bases and J dropped 0 bases, with 15 bases sitting between them. For the CDR3, the DNA is TGTGCCAGCAGCCCTCGACGTGGCATTAGCACAGATACGCAGTATTTT. This translates into CASSPRRGISTDTQYF.

The chain joins TRBV2 to TRBJ2-5, with D possibly being TRBD2 (6 bases). The CDR3 extends over 13 amino acids. Germline V gene data show CDR1 as SNHLY and CDR2 as FYNNEI. V lost 8 bases and J 2 bases, leaving 12 bases between the germline ends. The CDR3 DNA sequence: TGTGCCAGCCCTGCGGGGCAGCAAGAGACCCAGTACTTC. Translation: CASPAGQQETQYF.

Of note for this clone: Other DNA variants within this sample encode the same CDR3. V is TRBV7-3 and J is TRBJ2-5, with D maybe TRBD2 (5 bases). Germline V lookup: CDR1 SGHTA, CDR2 FQGTGA. There are 13 residues in the CDR3. With 5 bases removed from V and 3 bases from J, the gap between germline ends came to 10 bases. This chain's CDR3 is CASSRGQEETQYF. In nucleotides, the CDR3 is TGTGCCAGCAGCAGAGGGCAGGAAGAGACCCAGTACTTC. Variable domain in full (rest from reference TRBV7-3 and TRBJ2-5): GAGVSQTPSNKVTEKGKYVELRCDPISGHTALYWYRQSLGQGPEFLIYFQGTGAADDSGLPNDRFFAVRPEGSVSTLKIQRTERGDSAVYLCASSRGQEETQYFGPGTRLLVL.

The chain recombines TRBV27 with TRBJ1-3, with 10 bases matching TRBD1. Trimming cost V 5 bases and J 12 bases; bases outside gene matches: 16. Germline V lookup: CDR1 MNHEY, CDR2 SMNVEV (reference sequence). This CDR3 contains 16 residues. The CDR3 DNA is TGTGCCAGCAGTCCCGTCGCGGGACAGGGGCGAAGCGGCATATATTTT. As protein: CASSPVAGQGRSGIYF.

This clone was detected a few times. V usage is TRBV7-6 and J usage is TRBJ1-1; 9 bases align to TRBD1. The CDR3 loop spans 15 amino acids. J lost 1 base, V lost 5 bases, and 5 bases had no gene match. CDR1 is SGHVS and CDR2 is FNYEAQ in the germline V gene. CDR3 region: CASSLGQGGNTEAFF. CDR3 DNA sequence: TGTGCCAGCAGCCTGGGACAGGGCGGGAACACTGAAGCTTTCTTT.

CDR3 bases: TGCGCCAGCAGCTTGGGCCCCGGGACTAGAGGAGAGACCCAGTACTTC. Translation gives CASSLGPGTRGETQYF. The rearrangement links TRBV5-1 to TRBJ2-5; 8 bases agree with TRBD2. Germline assignment: CDR1 SGHRS and CDR2 YFSETQ. The length of the CDR3 is 16 residues. Trimming removed 0 bases from V and 4 bases from J; junction bases left unmatched: 8. Full variable domain (missing parts from reference TRBV5-1 and TRBJ2-5): KAGVTQTPRYLIKTRGQQVTLSCSPISGHRSVSWYQQTPGQGLQFLFEYFSETQRNKGNFPGRFSGRQFSNSRSEMNVSTLELGDSALYLCASSLGPGTRGETQYFGPGTRLLVL.

The chain links TRBV5-4 to TRBJ1-5, with D possibly matching TRBD1 (5 bases). V gave up 6 bases and J gave up 4 bases, with 23 bases separating them. This CDR3 is 17 amino acids long. Germline-derived CDR1 and CDR2 are SGHNT and YYREEE (reference sequence). The CDR3 loop reads CASTLGPPTQGNQPQHF. The CDR3 nucleotides are TGTGCCAGCACCCTAGGACCTCCCACGCAGGGAAATCAGCCCCAGCATTTT.

This clone was seen more than once but under ten times. This chain's CDR3 is CASSGTGLGPLHF. Written as DNA, the CDR3 is TGTGCCAGCAGCGGGACGGGGTTGGGGCCCCTCCACTTT. The rearrangement uses TRBV9 and TRBJ1-6; unclear D gene. The CDR3 spans 13 residues. The ends were cut back, 3 bases at V and 13 bases at J, with 14 bases in the middle. Germline V CDR1 and CDR2: SGDLS, YYNGEE.

This CDR3 is CASSATGGTEAFF. For the CDR3, the DNA is TGTGCCAGCAGTGCGACAGGGGGAACTGAAGCTTTCTTT. This chain uses TRBV6-4 with TRBJ1-1; the match to TRBD1 covers 9 bases. Germline lookup yields CDR1 MRHNA and CDR2 SNTAGT. The V gene end was trimmed by 4 bases and the J gene end by 5 bases; junction bases not matched to a gene: 2. This CDR3 region has 13 residues.

A note on this clone: Other DNA sequences in the sample encode the same CDR3. The chain has TRBV19 and TRBJ2-2; a weak D match, TRBD1 (5 bases). V lost 3 bases to trimming and J lost 5 bases, with 13 bases between them. The CDR3 extends over 15 amino acids. Germline-derived CDR1 and CDR2 are LNHDA and SQIVND (reference sequence). The CDR3 is CASSIGQGRTGELFF. DNA of the CDR3: TGTGCCAGTAGTATTGGGCAGGGTAGGACCGGGGAGCTGTTTTTT.

Judged by abundance, this clone is medium-sized. This chain uses TRBV5-6 with TRBJ1-1; D uncertain. This CDR3 contains 14 residues. The germline V gene encodes CDR1 SGHDT and CDR2 YYEEEE. Between the trimmed V and J ends, which lost 6 bases and 4 bases, there was a span of 16 bases. CDR3 sequence: CASTQWARLTEAFF. The CDR3, as DNA: TGTGCCAGCACCCAGTGGGCGCGCCTCACTGAAGCTTTCTTT.

The V and J genes are TRBV7-2 and TRBJ2-7; D ambiguous. V was cut by 6 bases and J by 7 bases, with 10 bases left in between. Germline-derived CDR1 and CDR2 are SGHTA and FQGNSA. The CDR3 contains 11 residues. The CDR3, as DNA: TGTGCCAGCAGTATAGTCGGGGAGCAGTACTTC. Its protein product is CASSIVGEQYF.

This clone was seen only a few times. The chain is built from TRBV30 and TRBJ2-5; 8 nucleotides line up with TRBD2. The CDR3 contains 14 residues. Germline V CDR1 and CDR2: GTSNPN, SVGIG (reference sequence). With V trimmed by 1 base and J by 9 bases, 10 bases remained unmatched. The CDR3 loop is CAWSAGTAGRAQYF. The CDR3, as DNA: TGTGCCTGGAGTGCAGGGACGGCCGGGAGGGCCCAGTACTTC.